This TCR beta chain is drawn from a study of cytomegalovirus exposure and HLA in healthy donors (dated by TCRdb to the late 2010s). Concerning the study at large: An earlier analysis of 587 of the donors reported 276 Gb of sequence data and 95 million to 130 million unique TCR beta sequences obtained from approximately 180 million T cells. Roughly 320 gigabases of sequencing data and tens of millions of unique TCR sequences made up an early release that covered approximately 650 HLA-typed donors. The genetic ancestry cluster associated with self-reported Caucasian donors included 70% to 85% of the approximately 410 genotyped donors. The study aimed to test whether cataloging public T cell receptors could reveal signatures of past pathogen exposure. The study used immunosequencing to profile the T cell repertoires of approximately 690 subjects and linked those repertoires to cytomegalovirus serostatus. Along with the roughly 700-subject first cohort, a separate validation cohort of 120 different subjects was used. To predict cytomegalovirus infection status, the study combined high-throughput TCR immunosequencing, statistical association of individual TCRs with disease status, and machine learning. In a later analysis, previously published TCR beta repertoires from 550 to 750 donors were re-analyzed and high-resolution HLA genotyping was added so that TCR occurrence patterns could be studied. Rather than drawing on any new phenotypic data, the later analysis identified candidate immune exposures from TCR beta sequences and the way those sequences occurred across donors. In an earlier analysis of 587 of the donors, high-throughput TCR beta sequencing was used to judge whether each TCR beta V gene segment behaved as functional or pseudogenic. Donor age, sex, ethnicity and CMV serostatus were compiled together with the repertoire data. A later genetic analysis used genome-wide SNP genotypes for about 55% of the 666 donors, treating that subset as a discovery cohort. All discovery cohort repertoires had been generated on a single sequencing platform. HLA typing covered class I and class II loci at four-digit resolution. Typing coverage varied by locus: roughly 620-640 donors for A, B, C, DRB1 and DQB1; approximately 500 for DQA1; over 600 for DPA1; around 490 for DPB1. Because of strong linkage in the cohort, a handful of DR-DQ haplotypes were treated as single units for association and clustering. Among roughly 400 genotyped donors of the cohort, an average of roughly 230,000 unique TCR beta nucleotide sequences was sequenced per donor, of which 15% to 20% were non-productive. Summary of the overall study and its limitations: In a later analysis, several top co-occurrence clusters were reported to appear linked to parvovirus B19, influenza, CMV and Epstein-Barr virus. Roughly uniform sequencing depth across donors was assumed in presence/absence analyses, although this assumption may not hold. The classifier was reported to diagnose cytomegalovirus status with high specificity and sensitivity in both the original cohort and the validation cohort. A further reported finding was that TCR beta sequences accurately predicted the HLA-A and HLA-B alleles for most subjects in the first cohort. A later analysis found that TCR association rates varied across HLA loci, with DRB1 alleles showing the most associated TCRs and HLA-C alleles the fewest. Immune exposure information for the cohort was limited to CMV serostatus. Linkage disequilibrium might explain the correlated functional status among segregating V segments, but an unknown experimental factor could not be ruled out. In a later genetic analysis, a missense DCLRE1C variant was associated with V-gene and J-gene trimming of TCR beta chains, and the association was replicated in an independent cohort. The 87-base-pair reads could not distinguish some IMGT-functional V segments, including TRBV6-2 and TRBV6-3, so those segments were excluded. The cohort was sequenced for TCR beta chains only, and without alpha or paired-chain data the features that could be detected were limited. Three of the identified cytomegalovirus-associated TCR beta chains were confirmed in vitro to be specific for cytomegalovirus antigens. Specific HLA alleles were associated with 15,000 to 20,000 TCR beta sequences at a false discovery rate of 0.05 in a later analysis. A later analysis found that HLA-associated TCR beta chains were more clonally expanded and had lower generation probabilities than equally common non-associated chains. Broadly in line with IMGT annotations, most TCR beta V segments showed up in productive rearrangements about 87% or about 30% of the time in an earlier analysis of several hundred of the donors. In a later analysis, most CMV-associated TCR beta chains were found to appear HLA-restricted, with HLA associations seemingly driven largely by CMV exposure. Assigning TCR associations to individual alleles was difficult when HLA alleles, especially DR and DQ, strongly co-occurred. The authors suggested that the approach could potentially be extended to other disease states and immunological phenotypes. A group of highly shared sequence variants was considered likely to be a technical artifact of the sequencing pipeline. Most TCR sequences were seen in very few donors, while some public TCRs were found in many individuals. Because some donors lacked HLA typing at each locus, the association tests relied only on the typed subset. The study gave a list of 150 to 200 TCR beta chains associated with cytomegalovirus. According to a later genetic analysis, donors in an Asian-associated ancestry cluster had fewer N-insertions in productive TCRs than the approximately 700-donor mean. The earlier analysis of nearly 600 of the donors excluded fewer than 20 rarely observed V segments, including chromosome 9 orphons, because counts were too low.

Worth noting for this clone: No cognate antigen has been identified for it. No much larger clone is present one base from it, and per-base qualities are unavailable.

The cohort was made up of roughly 670 healthy bone marrow donors. At the time of sampling, all cohort members were nominally healthy, though unrecorded immune exposures were likely present. The donor tested CMV seronegative, placing the donor among the 350 to 400 seronegative members of the cohort. A peripheral blood sample was collected from each donor, and TCR beta sequencing was performed on peripheral blood mononuclear cells. Genomic DNA was extracted from the blood cell samples with the Qiagen DNeasy Blood Extraction Kit. Libraries were made using the immunoSEQ multiplex PCR assay. The multiplex PCR relied on a mix of 60 forward primers for TCR Vbeta segments and 13 reverse primers for TCR Jbeta segments. Amplification of the CDR3 region of rearranged TCR beta genes was performed with a multiplex PCR assay on genomic DNA. On the Illumina HiSeq System, the amplified TCR beta libraries were sequenced as 87-base-pair reads. Processing in the source paper ran as follows. Across the 666 repertoires, a later analysis counted tens of millions of unique TCR beta chains, around 11 million of which were shared by at least two donors. Raw reads were error-corrected and collapsed into unique sequences by a nearest-neighbor algorithm in which closely related sequences were merged to remove PCR and sequencing errors. Alignment of CDR3 sequences to IMGT reference sequences was used to assign V, D and J gene segments. Each retained sequence needed at least a six-nucleotide match to both a V gene segment and a J gene segment. Rearrangements were called productive when the CDR3 lacked stop codons and stayed in frame with V and J; all others were non-productive. CDR3 was defined according to IMGT convention as the region running from the second conserved V-encoded cysteine to the conserved J-encoded phenylalanine. Sequences without an unambiguous match to a single V gene segment were excluded from the earlier analysis of a few hundred of the donors. In an earlier analysis of roughly 500 of the donors, V segments were called functional above 56.7% productive rearrangements and were called segregating when the between-donor standard deviation exceeded 5%. A statistical classification framework was built to diagnose cytomegalovirus status from the catalog of TCR beta chain sequences. In a later analysis, TCR nucleotide sequences were compared against IMGT/GENE-DB human TR gene sequences so that V and J genes could be assigned. A later analysis assigned CDR3 sequences and most-parsimonious VDJ recombination scenarios with the TCRdist pipeline. A later analysis defined each TCR beta chain by its CDR3 amino acid sequence plus V-gene family, and excluded reads lacking a unique V-gene family. In a later analysis, 450 to 600 highly shared, low-generation-probability nucleotide sequences were removed to address suspected cross-contamination and a sequencing artifact. For each public chain, a later analysis derived a clonal expansion index from normalized ranks of inferred template counts within each repertoire. In a later analysis, generation probabilities were computed using a VDJ recombination model fitted to out-of-frame rearrangements, and the results were checked against IGoR. Hypergeometric tests were used in a later analysis to score TCR-TCR, TCR-HLA and TCR-CMV co-occurrence, with a repertoire-size bias correction applied to the TCR pairs. In a later analysis, false discovery rates were estimated by permuting HLA or CMV assignments 20 times. In a later analysis, co-occurring TCRs were grouped with DBSCAN, and TCRdist sequence similarity was added when clustering was performed within HLA-allele-positive subsets. Repertoires with fewer than 30,000 or more than 120,000 public chains, plus five repertoires with anomalous nucleotide sharing, were excluded from co-occurrence clustering. The immuneACCESS repertoire file appears here via TCRdb, limited to in-frame rearrangements. These files lack a portion of the clones; in checked studies, under half of the deficit traces to unresolved V genes, and the cause of the others is not known. V, J and clone size are taken as reported in that table, and D and trimming were inferred from the DNA itself. The sample profile shows 150,000 to 200,000 clones; 79% of them were found once. The top ten clonotypes cover around 1.6% of the sample.

From cysteine to phenylalanine, the CDR3 is 17 amino acids long. CDR3 DNA is the only sequence kept; it has 51 bases, read in frame from the first base. Sequences SGHDN (CDR1) and FVKESK (CDR2) are obtained from the germline V gene. V lost 5 bases and J lost 0 bases, and the count of bases not matched to a germline gene is 12. The sequenced sample was PBMCs. The clonotype originates from a woman in her fifties or sixties in good health and CMV-seronegative. The chain is assembled from TRBV14 and TRBJ1-1; TRBD1 aligns with 7 central bases. The base sequence is TGTGCCAGCAGCGAGAGGGGGACAGTCTCCCTGAACACTGAAGCTTTCTTT. Its product reads: CASSERGTVSLNTEAFF.